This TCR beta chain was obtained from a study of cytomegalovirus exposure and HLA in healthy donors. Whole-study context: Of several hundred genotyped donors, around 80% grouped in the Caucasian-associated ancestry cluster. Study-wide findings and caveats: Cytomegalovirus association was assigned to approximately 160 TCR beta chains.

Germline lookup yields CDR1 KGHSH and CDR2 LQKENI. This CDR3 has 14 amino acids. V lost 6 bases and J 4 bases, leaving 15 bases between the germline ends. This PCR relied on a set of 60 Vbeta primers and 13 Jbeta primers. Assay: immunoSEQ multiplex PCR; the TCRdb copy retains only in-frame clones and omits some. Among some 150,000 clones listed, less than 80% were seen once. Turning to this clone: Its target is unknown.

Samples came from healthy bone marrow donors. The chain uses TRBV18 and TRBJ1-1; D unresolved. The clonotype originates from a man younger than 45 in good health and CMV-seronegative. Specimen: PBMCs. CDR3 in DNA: TGTGCCAGCTCTAGCGGCGGTCTGAGCACTGAAGCTTTCTTT. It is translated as CASSSGGLSTEAFF.